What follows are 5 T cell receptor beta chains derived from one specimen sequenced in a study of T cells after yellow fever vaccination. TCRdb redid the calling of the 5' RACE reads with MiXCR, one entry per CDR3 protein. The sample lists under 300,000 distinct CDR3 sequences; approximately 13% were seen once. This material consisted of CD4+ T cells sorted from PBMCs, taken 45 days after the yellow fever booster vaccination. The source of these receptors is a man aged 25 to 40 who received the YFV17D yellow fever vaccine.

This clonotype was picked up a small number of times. DNA for the CDR3: TGTGCCAGCAGTCCCCGACGAGATTGGGATACGTCACCCCTCCACTTT. It specifies CASSPRRDWDTSPLHF. The chain has TRBV5-5 and TRBJ1-6; D is unresolved. Per the germline V gene, CDR1 is SGHKS and CDR2 is YYEKEE (reference sequence). The CDR3 is 16 residues long. Trimming pared 5 bases from V and 10 bases from J, leaving 22 bases between.

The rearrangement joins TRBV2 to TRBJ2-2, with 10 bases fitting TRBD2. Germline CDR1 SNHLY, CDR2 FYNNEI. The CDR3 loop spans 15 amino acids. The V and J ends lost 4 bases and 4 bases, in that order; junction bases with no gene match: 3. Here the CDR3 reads CASSGTSGTTGELFF. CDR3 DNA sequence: TGTGCCAGCAGTGGGACTAGCGGAACCACCGGGGAGCTGTTTTTT.

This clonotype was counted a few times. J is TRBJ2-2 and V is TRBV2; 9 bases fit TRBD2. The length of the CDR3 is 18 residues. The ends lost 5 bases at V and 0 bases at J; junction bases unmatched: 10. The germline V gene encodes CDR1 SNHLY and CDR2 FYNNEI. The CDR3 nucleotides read TGTGCCAGCAGTCACAACGGACTAGCGCGGGCGAACACCGGGGAGCTGTTTTTT. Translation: CASSHNGLARANTGELFF.

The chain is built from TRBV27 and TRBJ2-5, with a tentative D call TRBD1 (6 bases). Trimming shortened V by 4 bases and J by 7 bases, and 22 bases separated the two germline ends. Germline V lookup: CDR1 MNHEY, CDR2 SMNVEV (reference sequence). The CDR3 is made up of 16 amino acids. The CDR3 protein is CASSSRETSVGGTQYF. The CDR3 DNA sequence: TGTGCCAGCAGTTCACGGGAAACCAGTGTAGGGGGGACCCAGTACTTC.

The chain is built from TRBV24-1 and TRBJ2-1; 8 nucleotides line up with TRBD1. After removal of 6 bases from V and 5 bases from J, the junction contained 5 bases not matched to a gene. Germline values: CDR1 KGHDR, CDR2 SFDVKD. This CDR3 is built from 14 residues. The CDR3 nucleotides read TGTGCCACCAGTTATACAGGGGGGAACAATGAGCAGTTCTTC. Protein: CATSYTGGNNEQFF.